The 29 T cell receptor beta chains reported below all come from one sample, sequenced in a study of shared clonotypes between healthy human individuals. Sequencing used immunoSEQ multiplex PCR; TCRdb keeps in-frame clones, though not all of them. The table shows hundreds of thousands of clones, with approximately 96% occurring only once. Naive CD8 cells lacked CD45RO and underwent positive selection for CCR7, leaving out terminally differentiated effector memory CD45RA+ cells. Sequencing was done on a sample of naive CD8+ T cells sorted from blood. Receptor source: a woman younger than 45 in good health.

The chain's CDR3 is CASSPGLAAYGSYEQYF. The CDR3 DNA follows: TGTGCCAGTAGTCCGGGACTAGCCGCCTATGGCTCCTACGAGCAGTACTTC. V usage is TRBV19 and J usage is TRBJ2-7; 9 nucleotides match TRBD2. V was pared by 5 bases and J by 0 bases, with 11 bases of the junction left unmatched. From germline, CDR1 is LNHDA and CDR2 SQIVND (reference sequence). This CDR3 has 17 residues.

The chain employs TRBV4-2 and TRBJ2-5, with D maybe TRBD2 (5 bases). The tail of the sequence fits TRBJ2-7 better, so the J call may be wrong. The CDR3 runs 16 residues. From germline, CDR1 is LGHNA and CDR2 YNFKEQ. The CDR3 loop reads CASSQESSGLGYEQYF. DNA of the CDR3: TGTGCCAGCAGCCAAGAGTCAAGCGGCTTGGGGTACGAGCAGTACTTC.

This chain's CDR3 is CATRDRAEETQYF. CDR3 in DNA: TGCGCCACTCGGGACAGGGCAGAAGAGACCCAGTACTTC. The chain has TRBV10-2 and TRBJ2-5; 9 bases line up with TRBD1. In germline, CDR1 is WSHSY, CDR2 SAAADI. Unmatched junction bases numbered 6, after V lost 10 bases and J lost 3 bases. The CDR3 consists of 13 residues.

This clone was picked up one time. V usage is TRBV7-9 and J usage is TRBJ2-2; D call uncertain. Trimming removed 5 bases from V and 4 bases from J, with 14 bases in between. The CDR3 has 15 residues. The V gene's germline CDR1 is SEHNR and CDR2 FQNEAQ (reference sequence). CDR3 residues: CASSSGGPSTGELFF. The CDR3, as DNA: TGTGCCAGCAGCAGTGGTGGGCCGAGCACCGGGGAGCTGTTTTTT.

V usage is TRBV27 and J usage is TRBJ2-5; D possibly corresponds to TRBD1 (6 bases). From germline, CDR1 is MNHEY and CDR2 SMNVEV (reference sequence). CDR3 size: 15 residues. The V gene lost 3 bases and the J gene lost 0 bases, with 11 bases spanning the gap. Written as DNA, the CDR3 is TGTGCCAGCAGTTTGGGACATTTAGACCAAGAGACCCAGTACTTC. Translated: CASSLGHLDQETQYF.

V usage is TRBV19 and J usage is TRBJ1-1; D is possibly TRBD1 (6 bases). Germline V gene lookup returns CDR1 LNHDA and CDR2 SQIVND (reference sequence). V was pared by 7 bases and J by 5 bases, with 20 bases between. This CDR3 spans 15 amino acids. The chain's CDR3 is CASNGWDTPGTEAFF. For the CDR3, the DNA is TGTGCCAGTAATGGATGGGACACCCCTGGGACTGAAGCTTTCTTT.

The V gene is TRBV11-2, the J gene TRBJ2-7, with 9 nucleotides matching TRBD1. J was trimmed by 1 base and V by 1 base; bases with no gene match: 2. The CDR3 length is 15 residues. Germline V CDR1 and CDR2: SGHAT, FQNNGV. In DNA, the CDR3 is TGTGCCAGCAGCTTAGTGGACAGGGGTTCCTACGAGCAGTACTTC. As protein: CASSLVDRGSYEQYF.

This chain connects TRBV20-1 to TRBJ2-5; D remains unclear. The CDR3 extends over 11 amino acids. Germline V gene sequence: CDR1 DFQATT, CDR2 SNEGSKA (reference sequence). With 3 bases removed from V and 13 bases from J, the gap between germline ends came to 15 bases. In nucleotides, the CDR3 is TGCAGTGCTAGTGTAGGTCCGGGCCCGTACTTC. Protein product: CSASVGPGPYF.

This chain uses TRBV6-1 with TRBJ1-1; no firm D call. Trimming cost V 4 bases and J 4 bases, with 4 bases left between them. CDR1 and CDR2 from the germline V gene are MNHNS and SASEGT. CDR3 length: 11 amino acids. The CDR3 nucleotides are TGTGCCAGCAGTGCCGTCACTGAAGCTTTCTTT. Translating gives CASSAVTEAFF.

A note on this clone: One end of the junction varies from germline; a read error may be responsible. The CDR3 region is CASSRDRYLKTEAFF. CDR3 DNA: TGTGCCAGCAGTCGGGACCGATACCTGAAGACTGAAGCTTTCTTT. The genes are TRBV5-4 and TRBJ1-1, with D maybe TRBD1 (5 bases). The CDR3 consists of 15 residues. The germline CDR1 and CDR2 sequences are SGHNT and YYREEE (reference sequence).

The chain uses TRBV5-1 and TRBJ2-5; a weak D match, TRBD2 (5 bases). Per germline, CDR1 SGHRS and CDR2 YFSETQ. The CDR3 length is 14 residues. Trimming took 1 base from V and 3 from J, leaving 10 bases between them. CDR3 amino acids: CASSLSDYEETQYF. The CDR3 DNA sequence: TGCGCCAGCAGCTTGTCAGACTACGAAGAGACCCAGTACTTC.

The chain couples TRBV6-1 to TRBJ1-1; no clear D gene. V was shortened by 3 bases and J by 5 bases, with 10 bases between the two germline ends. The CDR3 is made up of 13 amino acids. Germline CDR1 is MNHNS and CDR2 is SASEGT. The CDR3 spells CASSEGGITEAFF. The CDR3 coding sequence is TGTGCCAGCAGTGAGGGAGGGATTACTGAAGCTTTCTTT.

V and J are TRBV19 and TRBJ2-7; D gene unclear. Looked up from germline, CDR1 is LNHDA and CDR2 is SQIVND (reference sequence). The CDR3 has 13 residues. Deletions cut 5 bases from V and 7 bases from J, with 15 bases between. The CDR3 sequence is CASSLSRASEQYF. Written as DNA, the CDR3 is TGTGCCAGTAGTCTTTCTAGGGCTTCTGAGCAGTACTTC.

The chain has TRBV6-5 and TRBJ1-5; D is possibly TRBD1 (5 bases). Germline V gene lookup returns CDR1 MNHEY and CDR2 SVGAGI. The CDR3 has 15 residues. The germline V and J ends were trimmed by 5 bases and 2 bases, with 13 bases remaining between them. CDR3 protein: CASSIGVGGNQPQHF. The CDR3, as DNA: TGTGCCAGCAGTATAGGGGTGGGAGGCAATCAGCCCCAGCATTTT.

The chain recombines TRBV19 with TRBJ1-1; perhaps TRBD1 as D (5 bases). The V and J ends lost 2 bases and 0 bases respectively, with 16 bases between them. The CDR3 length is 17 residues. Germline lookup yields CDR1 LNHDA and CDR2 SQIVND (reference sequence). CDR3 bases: TGTGCCAGTAGTATATATATTGTGGGGGTATTGAACACTGAAGCTTTCTTT. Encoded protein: CASSIYIVGVLNTEAFF. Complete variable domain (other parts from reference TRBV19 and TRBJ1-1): DGGITQSPKYLFRKEGQNVTLSCEQNLNHDAMYWYRQDPGQGLRLIYYSQIVNDFQKGDIAEGYSVSREKKESFPLTVTSAQKNPTAFYLCASSIYIVGVLNTEAFFGQGTRLTVV.

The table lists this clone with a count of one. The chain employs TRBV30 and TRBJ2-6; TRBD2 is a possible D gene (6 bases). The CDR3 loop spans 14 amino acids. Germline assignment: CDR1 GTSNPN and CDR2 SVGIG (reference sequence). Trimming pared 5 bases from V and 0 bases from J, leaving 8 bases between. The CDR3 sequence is CAWEEGSGANVLTF. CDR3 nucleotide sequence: TGTGCCTGGGAGGAGGGCTCTGGGGCCAACGTCCTGACTTTC.

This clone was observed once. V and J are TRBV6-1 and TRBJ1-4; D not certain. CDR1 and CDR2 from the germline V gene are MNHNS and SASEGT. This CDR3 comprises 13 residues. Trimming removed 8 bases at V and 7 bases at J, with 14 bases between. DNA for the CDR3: TGTGCCAGCCCCAGTGCCCGGGGTGAAAAACTGTTTTTT. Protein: CASPSARGEKLFF.

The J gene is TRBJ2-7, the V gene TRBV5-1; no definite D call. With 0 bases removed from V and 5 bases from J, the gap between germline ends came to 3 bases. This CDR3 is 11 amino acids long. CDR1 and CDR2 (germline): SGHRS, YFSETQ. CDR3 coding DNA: TGCGCCAGCAGCTTGGCGAACGAGCAGTACTTC. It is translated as CASSLANEQYF.

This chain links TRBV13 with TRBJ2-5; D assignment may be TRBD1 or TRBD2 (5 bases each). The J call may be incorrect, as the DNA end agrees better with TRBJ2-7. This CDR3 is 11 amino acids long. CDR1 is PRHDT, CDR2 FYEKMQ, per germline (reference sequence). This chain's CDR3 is CASSLGREQYF. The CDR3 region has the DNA TGTGCCAGCAGCTTGGGACGCGAGCAGTACTTC.

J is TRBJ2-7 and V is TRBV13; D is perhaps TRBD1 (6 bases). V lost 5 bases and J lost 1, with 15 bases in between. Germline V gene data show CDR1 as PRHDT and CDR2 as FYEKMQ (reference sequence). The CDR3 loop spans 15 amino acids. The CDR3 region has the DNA TGTGCCAGCAGCCAAGGTCCAGGGGATTCCTACGAGCAGTACTTC. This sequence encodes CASSQGPGDSYEQYF.

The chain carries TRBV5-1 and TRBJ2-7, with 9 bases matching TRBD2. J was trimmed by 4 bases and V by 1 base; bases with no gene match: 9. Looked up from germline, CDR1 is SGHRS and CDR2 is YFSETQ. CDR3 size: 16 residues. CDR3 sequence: CASSLYSGTSLYEQYF. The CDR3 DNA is TGCGCCAGCAGCTTGTACTCCGGGACTAGCTTGTACGAGCAGTACTTC.

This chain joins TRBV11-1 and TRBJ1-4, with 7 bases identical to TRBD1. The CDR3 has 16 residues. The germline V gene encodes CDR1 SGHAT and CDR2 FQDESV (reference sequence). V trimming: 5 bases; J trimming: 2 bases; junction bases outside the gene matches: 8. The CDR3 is CASSDQTGVTNEKLFF. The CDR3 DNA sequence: TGTGCCAGCAGCGATCAAACAGGGGTCACTAATGAAAAACTGTTTTTT.

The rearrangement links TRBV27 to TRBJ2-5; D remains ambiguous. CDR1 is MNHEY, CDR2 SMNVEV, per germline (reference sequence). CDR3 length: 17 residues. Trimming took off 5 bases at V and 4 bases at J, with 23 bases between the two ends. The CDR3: CASSLGLNYQYGETQYF. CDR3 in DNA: TGTGCCAGCAGTCTTGGGCTAAACTACCAATACGGAGAGACCCAGTACTTC.

CDR3 bases: TGTGCCAGCAGCCTAACTAGCGGGATCGTAAGGGACAATGAGCAGTTCTTC. Protein sequence: CASSLTSGIVRDNEQFF. The chain carries TRBV27 and TRBJ2-1; 10 bases fit TRBD2. Germline CDR1 and CDR2: MNHEY and SMNVEV (reference sequence). The CDR3 covers 17 residues. The trim removed 6 bases at V and 5 bases at J, leaving 13 bases unmatched.

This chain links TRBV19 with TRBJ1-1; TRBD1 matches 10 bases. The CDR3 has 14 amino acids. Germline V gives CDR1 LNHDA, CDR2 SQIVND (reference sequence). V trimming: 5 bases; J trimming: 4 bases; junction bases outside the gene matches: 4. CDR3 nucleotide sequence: TGTGCCAGTAGTGCGGGGACAGGGGTCACTGAAGCTTTCTTT. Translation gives CASSAGTGVTEAFF.

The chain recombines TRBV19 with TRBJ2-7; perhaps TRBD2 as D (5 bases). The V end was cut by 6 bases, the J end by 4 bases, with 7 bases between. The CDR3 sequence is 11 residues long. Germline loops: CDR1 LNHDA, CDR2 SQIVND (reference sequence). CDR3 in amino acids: CASRGSYEQYF. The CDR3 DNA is TGTGCCAGTAGGGGGAGTTACGAGCAGTACTTC.

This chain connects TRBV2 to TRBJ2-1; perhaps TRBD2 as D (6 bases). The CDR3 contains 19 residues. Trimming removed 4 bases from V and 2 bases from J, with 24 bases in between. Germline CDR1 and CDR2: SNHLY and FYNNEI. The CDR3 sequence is CASSGETGTQERAYNEQFF. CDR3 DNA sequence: TGTGCCAGCAGTGGAGAAACCGGGACTCAGGAGCGGGCCTACAATGAGCAGTTCTTC.

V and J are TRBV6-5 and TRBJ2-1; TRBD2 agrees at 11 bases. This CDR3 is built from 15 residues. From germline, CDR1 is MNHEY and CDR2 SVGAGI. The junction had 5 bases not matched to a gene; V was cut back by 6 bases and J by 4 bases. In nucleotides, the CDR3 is TGTGCCAGCAGAGCCGGGACTAGCGGTTACAATGAGCAGTTCTTC. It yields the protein CASRAGTSGYNEQFF.

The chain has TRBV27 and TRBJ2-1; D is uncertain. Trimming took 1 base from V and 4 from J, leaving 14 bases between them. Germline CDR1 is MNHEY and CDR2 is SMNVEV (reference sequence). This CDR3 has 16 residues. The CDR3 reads CASSLFPEKIYNEQFF. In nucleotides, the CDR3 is TGTGCCAGCAGTTTATTCCCGGAGAAGATATACAATGAGCAGTTCTTC.